Listed below are T cell receptor beta chains from one sample, sequenced in a study of memory CD4+ T cells and cytomegalovirus serostatus. Using immunoSEQ multiplex PCR, the repertoire was profiled, and TCRdb retains in-frame clones only, with some absent. The sample lists approximately 53,000 clones, roughly 80% occurring once. Source material: memory CD4+ T cells from blood. The receptors shown here come from an adult in good health and CMV-seronegative. Each CDR3 is given with its conserved first and last residue. Only some rows state a clone size, as once, few, many or a class for expanded clones.

abundance: .
j_gene: TRBJ2-5
v_gene: TRBV5-1
CDR3aa: CASSRGQGRETQYF

abundance: .
j_gene: TRBJ1-2
v_gene: TRBV19
CDR3aa: CASRSSEQGYGYTF

abundance: .
j_gene: TRBJ2-7
v_gene: TRBV9
CDR3aa: CASSVDLRSPSYEQYF

abundance: few
j_gene: TRBJ2-2
v_gene: TRBV28
CDR3aa: CASSFIFGGGRPRVNTGELFF

abundance: .
j_gene: TRBJ1-5
v_gene: TRBV28
CDR3aa: CASIGQGATVAGNQPQHF

abundance: .
j_gene: TRBJ1-3
v_gene: TRBV19
CDR3aa: CASSLGQGLRNTIYF

abundance: .
j_gene: TRBJ1-2
v_gene: TRBV29-1
CDR3aa: CSVRQMQDGYTF

abundance: .
j_gene: TRBJ2-2
v_gene: TRBV28
CDR3aa: CASSFNRGTEYTGELFF

abundance: .
j_gene: TRBJ1-3
v_gene: TRBV7-8
CDR3aa: CASSPRDRVGGNTIYF

abundance: .
j_gene: TRBJ2-1
v_gene: TRBV29-1
CDR3aa: CSVRGGGNEQFF

abundance: few
j_gene: TRBJ1-2
v_gene: TRBV9
CDR3aa: CASSGPGQGEVNYGYTF

abundance: .
j_gene: TRBJ1-1
v_gene: TRBV30
CDR3aa: CAWSVGQLIPEAFF

abundance: .
j_gene: TRBJ2-5
v_gene: TRBV5-6
CDR3aa: CASSLQGAYETQYF

abundance: .
j_gene: TRBJ2-1
v_gene: TRBV11-2
CDR3aa: CASSLEGGSYNEQFF

abundance: .
j_gene: TRBJ1-3
v_gene: TRBV11-2
CDR3aa: CASSLAGQFSGNTIYF

abundance: .
j_gene: TRBJ2-7
v_gene: TRBV6-6
CDR3aa: CASRPESYEQYF

abundance: .
j_gene: TRBJ2-3
v_gene: TRBV29-1
CDR3aa: CSVTRGRPTDTQYF

abundance: once
j_gene: TRBJ1-5
v_gene: TRBV5-5
CDR3aa: CASSDRGGGNQPQHF

abundance: .
j_gene: TRBJ2-3
v_gene: TRBV30
CDR3aa: CAWRWTSGSADTQYF

abundance: .
j_gene: TRBJ2-2
v_gene: TRBV2
CDR3aa: CASRPDRNTGELFF

abundance: few
j_gene: TRBJ2-1
v_gene: TRBV4-1
CDR3aa: CASSRGGTSGRNVHNEQFF

abundance: .
j_gene: TRBJ2-3
v_gene: TRBV19
CDR3aa: CASNSGPARVFTDTQYF